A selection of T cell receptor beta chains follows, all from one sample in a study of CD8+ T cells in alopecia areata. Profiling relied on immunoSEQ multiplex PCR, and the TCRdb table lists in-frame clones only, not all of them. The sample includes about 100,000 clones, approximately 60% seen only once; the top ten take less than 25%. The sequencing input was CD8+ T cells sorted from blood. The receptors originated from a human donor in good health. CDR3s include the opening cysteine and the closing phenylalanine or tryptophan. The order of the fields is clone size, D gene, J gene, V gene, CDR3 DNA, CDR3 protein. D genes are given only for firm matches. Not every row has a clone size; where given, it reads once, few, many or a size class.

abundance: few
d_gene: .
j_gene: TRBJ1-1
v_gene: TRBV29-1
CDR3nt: TGCAGCGTTGTGTCGGGGGCGGACACTGAAGCTTTCTTT
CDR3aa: CSVVSGADTEAFF

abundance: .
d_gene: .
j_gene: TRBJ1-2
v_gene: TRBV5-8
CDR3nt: TGTGCCAGCAGCTTTGAGGGACACTTGCTTGAGGGAAGAGGCTACACCTTC
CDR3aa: CASSFEGHLLEGRGYTF

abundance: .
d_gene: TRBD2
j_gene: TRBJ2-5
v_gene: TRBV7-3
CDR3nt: TGTGCCAGCAGCTACCTACTAGCGGGGGGCCCTAAAGAGACCCAGTACTTC
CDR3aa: CASSYLLAGGPKETQYF

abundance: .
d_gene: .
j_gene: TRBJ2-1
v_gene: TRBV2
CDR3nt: TGTGCCAGCAGTGAATCCTGGACAAATGAGCAGTTCTTC
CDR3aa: CASSESWTNEQFF

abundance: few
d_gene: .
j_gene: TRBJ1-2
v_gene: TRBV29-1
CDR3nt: TGCAGCGTTGAAACGGACCCCTATGGCTACACCTTC
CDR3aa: CSVETDPYGYTF

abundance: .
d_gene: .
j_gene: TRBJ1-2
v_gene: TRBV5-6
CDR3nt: TGTGCCAGCAGCTTGGTCCGCCAGGGCCGAATAGAAGGCTACACCTTC
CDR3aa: CASSLVRQGRIEGYTF

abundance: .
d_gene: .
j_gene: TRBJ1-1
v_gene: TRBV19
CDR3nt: TGTGCCAGCCAGTCCCAGGGGAACACTGAAGCTTTCTTT
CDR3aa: CASQSQGNTEAFF

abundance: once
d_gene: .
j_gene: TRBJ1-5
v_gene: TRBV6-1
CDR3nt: TGTGCCAGCAGTGAACCGGACGCTTGGGGAAGGCCCCAGCATTTT
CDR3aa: CASSEPDAWGRPQHF

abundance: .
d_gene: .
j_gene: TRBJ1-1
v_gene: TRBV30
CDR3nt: TGTGCCTGGAGCAGGAACACTGAAGCTTTCTTT
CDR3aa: CAWSRNTEAFF

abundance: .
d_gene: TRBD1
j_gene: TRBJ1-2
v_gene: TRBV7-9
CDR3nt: TGTGCCAGCAGCCATGGACAGGCCTTCTATGGCTACACCTTC
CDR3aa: CASSHGQAFYGYTF

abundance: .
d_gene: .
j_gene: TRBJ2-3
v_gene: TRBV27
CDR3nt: TGTGCCAGCAGTAGCAGGATTAGGGCAGATACGCAGTATTTT
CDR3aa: CASSSRIRADTQYF

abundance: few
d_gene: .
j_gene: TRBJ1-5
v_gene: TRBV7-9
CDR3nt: TGTGCCAGCAGCTTAGACAGGGAGGCCAATCAGCCCCAGCATTTT
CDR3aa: CASSLDREANQPQHF

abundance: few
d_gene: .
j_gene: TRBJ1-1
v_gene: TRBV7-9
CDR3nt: TGTGCCAGCGGGTCCACTGAAGCTTTCTTT
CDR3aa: CASGSTEAFF

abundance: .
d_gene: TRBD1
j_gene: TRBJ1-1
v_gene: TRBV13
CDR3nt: TGTGCCAGCAGCAGACAGACCTACAGGGGGAACACTGAAGCTTTCTTT
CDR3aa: CASSRQTYRGNTEAFF

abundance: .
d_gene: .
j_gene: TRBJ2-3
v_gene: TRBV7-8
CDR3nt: TGTGCCAGCAGCTTCATCAATACGCAGTATTTT
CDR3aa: CASSFINTQYF

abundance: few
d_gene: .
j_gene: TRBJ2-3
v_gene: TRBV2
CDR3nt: TGTGCCAGCTCACCGGCAGATACGCAGTATTTT
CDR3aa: CASSPADTQYF

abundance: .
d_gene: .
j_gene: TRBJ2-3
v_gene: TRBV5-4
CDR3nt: TGTGCCAGCAGCTTGTCCATATCAGATACGCAGTATTTT
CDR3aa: CASSLSISDTQYF

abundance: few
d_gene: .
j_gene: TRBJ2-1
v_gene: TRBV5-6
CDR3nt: TGTGCCAGCAGCCTAAGACCCATCAATGAGCAGTTCTTC
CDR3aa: CASSLRPINEQFF

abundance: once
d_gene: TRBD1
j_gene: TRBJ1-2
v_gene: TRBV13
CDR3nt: TGTGCCAGCAGCTTCGGACAGGGCCAGCTTAACTATGGCTACACCTTC
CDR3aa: CASSFGQGQLNYGYTF

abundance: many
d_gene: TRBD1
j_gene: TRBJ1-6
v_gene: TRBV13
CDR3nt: TGTGCCAGCAGCTCAGAAAAGGACAGGGGGGTTTCACCCCTCCACTTT
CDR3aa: CASSSEKDRGVSPLHF

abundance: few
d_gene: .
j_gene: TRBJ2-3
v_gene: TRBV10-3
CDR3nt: TGTGCCACTCGGGTGAGGTTCACGGATACGCAGTATTTT
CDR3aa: CATRVRFTDTQYF

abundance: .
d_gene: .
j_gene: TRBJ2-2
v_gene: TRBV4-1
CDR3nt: TGCGCCAGCAGCCAAGTTCCCCCAAGTTACGTGGAGGAGCTGTTTTTT
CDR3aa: CASSQVPPSYVEELFF

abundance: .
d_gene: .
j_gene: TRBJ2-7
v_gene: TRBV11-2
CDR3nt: TGTGCCAGCAGCTTCGGGACAAAATCCTACGAGCAGTACTTC
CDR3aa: CASSFGTKSYEQYF

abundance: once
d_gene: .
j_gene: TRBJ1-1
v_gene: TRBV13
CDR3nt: TGTGCCAGCAGCTTGGGAGGGGTTTTGACTGAAGCTTTCTTT
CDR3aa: CASSLGGVLTEAFF

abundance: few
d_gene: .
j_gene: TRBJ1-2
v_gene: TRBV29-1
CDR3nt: TGCAGCGTTGAAGGGTCAGGGACCTATGGCTACACCTTC
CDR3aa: CSVEGSGTYGYTF

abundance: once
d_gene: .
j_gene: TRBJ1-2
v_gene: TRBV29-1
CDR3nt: TGCAGCGTTGAGGGGGGCCTAGGCTACACCTTC
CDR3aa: CSVEGGLGYTF

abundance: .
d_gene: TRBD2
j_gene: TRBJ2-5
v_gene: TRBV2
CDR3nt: TGTGCCAGCAGTGAAAAGGGACTAGCGGGGGGGTGGAGCCAAGAGACCCAGTACTTC
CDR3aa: CASSEKGLAGGWSQETQYF

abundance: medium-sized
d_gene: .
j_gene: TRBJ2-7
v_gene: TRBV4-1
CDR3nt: TGCGCCAGCAGCCCGGGAGAAGAGTGGTCTGAGCAGTACTTC
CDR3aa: CASSPGEEWSEQYF

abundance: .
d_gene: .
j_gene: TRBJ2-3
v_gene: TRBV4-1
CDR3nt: TGCGCCAGCAGCCTAACGCCCGGACTTCGCACAGATACGCAGTATTTT
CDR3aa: CASSLTPGLRTDTQYF

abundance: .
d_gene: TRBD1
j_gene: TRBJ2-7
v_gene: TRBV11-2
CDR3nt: TGTGCCACCGAGACCGTCTGGGGACAGCAGTACGAGCAGTACTTC
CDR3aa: CATETVWGQQYEQYF

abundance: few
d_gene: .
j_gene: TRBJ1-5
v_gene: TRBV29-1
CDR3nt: TGCAGCGTTGTATACCCAACAGGATACCCTAGCAATCAGCCCCAGCATTTT
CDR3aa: CSVVYPTGYPSNQPQHF

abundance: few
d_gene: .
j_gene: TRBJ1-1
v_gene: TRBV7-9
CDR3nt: TGTGCCAGCAGCCGGCACATAAACGGTAACACTGAAGCTTTCTTT
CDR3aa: CASSRHINGNTEAFF

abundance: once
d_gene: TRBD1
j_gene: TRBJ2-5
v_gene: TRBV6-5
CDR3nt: TGTGCCAGCAGTTATAGCGGACAGGGACAAGAGACCCAGTACTTC
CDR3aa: CASSYSGQGQETQYF

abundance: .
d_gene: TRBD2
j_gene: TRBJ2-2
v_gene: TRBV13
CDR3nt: TGTGCCAGCAGCCCCCGAGAGCGGGGGGGCCCAACCGGGGAGCTGTTTTTT
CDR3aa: CASSPRERGGPTGELFF

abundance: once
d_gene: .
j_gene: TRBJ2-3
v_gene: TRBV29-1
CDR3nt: TGCAGCGTTGAAGTGTCCACAGATACGCAGTATTTT
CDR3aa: CSVEVSTDTQYF

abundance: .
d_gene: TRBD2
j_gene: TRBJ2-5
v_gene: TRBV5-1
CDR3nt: TGCGCCAGCAGCTTGATACTAGCGGGGGCCCAAGAGACCCAGTACTTC
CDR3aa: CASSLILAGAQETQYF

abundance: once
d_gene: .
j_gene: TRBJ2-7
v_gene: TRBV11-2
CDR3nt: TGTGCCAGCAGCTTAACTCCTTCCTACGAGCAGTACTTC
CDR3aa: CASSLTPSYEQYF

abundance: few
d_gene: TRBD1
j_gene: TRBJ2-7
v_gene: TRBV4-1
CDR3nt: TGCGCCAGCAGCCAAGCGGCCACAGGGGGAGACGAGCAGTACTTC
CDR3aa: CASSQAATGGDEQYF

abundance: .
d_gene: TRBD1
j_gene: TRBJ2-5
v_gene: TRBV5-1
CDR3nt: TGCGCCAGCAGCCGAGACAGGGGAGAGACCCAGTACTTC
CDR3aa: CASSRDRGETQYF

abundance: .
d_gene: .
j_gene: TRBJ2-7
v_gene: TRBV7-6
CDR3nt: TGTGCCAGCAGCTTCGGGCATACAGGTGGCTACGAGCAGTACTTC
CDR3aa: CASSFGHTGGYEQYF

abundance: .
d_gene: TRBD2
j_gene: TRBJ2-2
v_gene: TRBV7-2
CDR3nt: TGTGCCAGCAGCTTAAGCGGGGGGGCACTGAGCACCGGGGAGCTGTTTTTT
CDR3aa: CASSLSGGALSTGELFF

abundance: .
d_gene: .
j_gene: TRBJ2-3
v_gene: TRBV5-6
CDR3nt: TGTGCCAGCAGCTTGGGCGGGGTTACAGATACGCAGTATTTT
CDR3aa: CASSLGGVTDTQYF

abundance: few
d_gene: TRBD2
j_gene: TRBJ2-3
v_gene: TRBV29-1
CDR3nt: TGCAGCGGTTTAGCGGGGGGCAGCACAGATACGCAGTATTTT
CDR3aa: CSGLAGGSTDTQYF

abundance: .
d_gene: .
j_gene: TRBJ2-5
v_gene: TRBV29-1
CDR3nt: TGCAGCGTTCCGTGGCAGGGGCACGAGACCCAGTACTTC
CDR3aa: CSVPWQGHETQYF

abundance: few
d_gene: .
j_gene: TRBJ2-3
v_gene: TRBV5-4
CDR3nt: TGTGCCAGCAGCTTGGCTACCGGGACAACACCCCGCACAGATACGCAGTATTTT
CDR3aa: CASSLATGTTPRTDTQYF

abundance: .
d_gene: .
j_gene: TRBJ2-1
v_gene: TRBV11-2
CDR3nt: TGTGCCAGCACCTTGGAGGTGGGGATCAACTACAATGAGCAGTTCTTC
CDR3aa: CASTLEVGINYNEQFF

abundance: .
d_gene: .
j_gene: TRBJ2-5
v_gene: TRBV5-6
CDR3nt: TGTGCCAGCAGCTTGGGCGGCATGGTTGTCAGGCAAGAGACCCAGTACTTC
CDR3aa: CASSLGGMVVRQETQYF

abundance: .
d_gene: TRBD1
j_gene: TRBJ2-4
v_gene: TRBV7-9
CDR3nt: TGTGCCAGCAGCCGAACAGGGGGCGAGGAAAACATTCAGTACTTC
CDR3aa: CASSRTGGEENIQYF

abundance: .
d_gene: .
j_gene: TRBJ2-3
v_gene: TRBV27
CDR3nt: TGTGCCAGCAGTTTATTTAGCACAGATACGCAGTATTTT
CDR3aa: CASSLFSTDTQYF

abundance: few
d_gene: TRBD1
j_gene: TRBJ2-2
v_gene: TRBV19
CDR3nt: TGTGCCACAAGAGACAGGGGAACCACCGGGGAGCTGTTTTTT
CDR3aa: CATRDRGTTGELFF

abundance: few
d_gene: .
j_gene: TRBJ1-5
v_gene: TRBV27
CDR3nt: TGTGCCAGCAGTCTGTACGGGACATCCGACCTCAATCAGCCCCAGCATTTT
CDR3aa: CASSLYGTSDLNQPQHF

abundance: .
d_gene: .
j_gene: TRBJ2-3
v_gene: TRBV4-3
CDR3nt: TGCGCCAGCAGCCAAGATGTTGGAGATACGCAGTATTTT
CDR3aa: CASSQDVGDTQYF

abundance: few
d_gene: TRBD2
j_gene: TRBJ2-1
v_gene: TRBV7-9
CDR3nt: TGTGCCAGCAGCTCAACTCGCCTAGCGGGGAATGAGCAGTTCTTC
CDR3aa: CASSSTRLAGNEQFF

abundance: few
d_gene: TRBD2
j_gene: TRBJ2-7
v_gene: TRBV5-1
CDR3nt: TGCGCCAGAGTTAGCGGGGAGTGTCTCGAGCAGTACTTC
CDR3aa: CARVSGECLEQYF